This T cell receptor beta chain emerged from a study of T cells in Graves' hyperthyroidism and ophthalmopathy. About the research overall: Prior to any treatment, at the point of initial diagnosis, peripheral blood was collected.

Study conclusions and caveats: Separation of ophthalmopathy from stable hyperthyroidism was achieved by a 13 V-J model.

Details on this clonotype: Its antigen is unidentified.

The CDR3 regions of TCR beta were amplified from RNA transcripts. Carried out on the TCR CDR3, a first-round RT-PCR used the HTBI primer set. TCRdb fed the multiplex PCR reads into MiXCR, producing one record per CDR3 protein. The table lists more than 500,000 distinct CDR3 sequences, 15% to 20% of them singletons. Trimming at V came to 4 bases and at J to 1 base, leaving 6 bases not matched to a gene. The V gene's germline CDR1 is SGDLS and CDR2 YYNGEE. The CDR3 is 17 amino acids. The sequence was obtained from a woman younger than 45 with Graves' ophthalmopathy. The sample taken for sequencing was blood. The genes are TRBV9 and TRBJ2-1; 12 nucleotides align to TRBD2. The CDR3 bases are TGTGCCAGCAGCCCAGGACTAGCGGGACTATCCTACAATGAGCAGTTCTTC. It translates to CASSPGLAGLSYNEQFF.